This is a list of T cell receptor beta chains from one sample in a study of naive and memory T cell subsets. TCRdb re-called the 5' RACE reads with MiXCR, one entry per CDR3 protein. The table includes some 60,000 distinct CDR3 sequences, approximately 8% detected once. These receptors came from a female donor in good health. Both conserved end residues are part of each CDR3. The D gene is left open where the match is weak. Where a row states a size, it is once, few, many or the class of an expanded clone; other rows omit it.

D gene	clone size	J gene	V gene	CDR3 protein	CDR3 DNA
TRBD1	many	TRBJ1-3	TRBV14	CASSLSTGAGNTIYF	TGTGCCAGCAGCCTCTCGACAGGGGCTGGAAACACCATATATTTT
TRBD1	few	TRBJ1-2	TRBV3-1	CASSPDRVYGYTF	TGTGCCAGCAGCCCAGACAGGGTCTATGGCTACACCTTC
TRBD2	few	TRBJ2-1	TRBV9	CASSVDPSGRANEQFF	TGTGCCAGCAGCGTAGATCCTAGCGGGAGGGCAAATGAGCAGTTCTTC
.	.	TRBJ2-3	TRBV11-2	CASSLGGVDNLSTDTQYF	TGTGCCAGCAGCTTAGGGGGGGTGGACAACCTTAGCACAGATACGCAGTATTTT
.	few	TRBJ2-3	TRBV7-9	CASTIHIAASTTDTQYF	TGTGCCAGCACCATTCACATAGCGGCAAGTACCACAGATACGCAGTATTTT
TRBD1	many	TRBJ1-1	TRBV7-6	CASSLAQGGEAFF	TGTGCCAGCAGCTTAGCGCAGGGGGGGGAAGCTTTCTTT
.	few	TRBJ2-3	TRBV29-1	CSVVSGSEGTQYF	TGCAGCGTTGTCTCGGGAAGCGAGGGTACGCAGTATTTT
.	few	TRBJ2-7	TRBV4-2	CASSQAVSYEQYF	TGTGCCAGCAGCCAAGCCGTTTCCTACGAGCAGTACTTC
TRBD1	few	TRBJ2-7	TRBV12-3/TRBV12-4	CASGLQGAASEQYF	TGTGCCAGCGGACTACAGGGGGCGGCGAGTGAGCAGTACTTC
.	few	TRBJ2-1	TRBV27	CASSLVQANEQFF	TGTGCCAGCAGTTTGGTCCAGGCTAATGAGCAGTTCTTC
.	many	TRBJ1-1	TRBV4-1	CASSHTGTRITEAFF	TGCGCCAGCAGCCATACCGGGACAAGGATTACTGAAGCTTTCTTT
.	few	TRBJ2-7	TRBV7-2	CASTTQNGVYEQYF	TGTGCCAGCACCACACAGAACGGGGTCTACGAGCAGTACTTC
TRBD1	many	TRBJ2-7	TRBV7-9	CASSWGQPAYEQYF	TGTGCCAGCAGCTGGGGACAGCCAGCCTACGAGCAGTACTTC
TRBD2	many	TRBJ2-7	TRBV27	CASSLIGRASGYEQYF	TGTGCCAGCAGTTTAATCGGGAGGGCCTCGGGCTACGAGCAGTACTTC
TRBD2	.	TRBJ2-5	TRBV6-5	CASFPGLAPQETQYF	TGTGCCAGCTTCCCGGGACTAGCTCCCCAAGAGACCCAGTACTTC
.	.	TRBJ2-3	TRBV6-6	CASSDARSDTQYF	TGTGCCAGCAGCGACGCTAGATCTGATACGCAGTATTTT
.	.	TRBJ1-5	TRBV19	CASSIGNQPQHF	TGTGCCAGTAGTATCGGTAATCAGCCCCAGCATTTT
.	.	TRBJ2-1	TRBV19	CASRVGIYNEQFF	TGTGCCAGTAGGGTGGGGATCTACAATGAGCAGTTCTTC
TRBD2	.	TRBJ2-3	TRBV20-1	CSARRLAGGNTDTQYF	TGCAGTGCTAGACGGCTAGCGGGGGGGAACACAGATACGCAGTATTTT
.	.	TRBJ2-3	TRBV4-1	CASSRRSPTGTDTQYF	TGCGCCAGCAGCCGCAGATCCCCGACAGGCACAGATACGCAGTATTTT
TRBD1	.	TRBJ2-3	TRBV7-3	CASSLTPTGVYTDTQYF	TGTGCCAGCAGCTTAACACCGACAGGGGTTTACACAGATACGCAGTATTTT
.	many	TRBJ1-1	TRBV27	CASSLIGRGEVNTEAFF	TGTGCCAGCAGCCTCATAGGTAGGGGGGAGGTTAACACTGAAGCTTTCTTT
TRBD1	few	TRBJ1-6	TRBV12-3/TRBV12-4	CASSGGQGARVNSPLHF	TGTGCCAGCAGTGGAGGACAGGGGGCTAGAGTGAATTCACCCCTCCACTTT
.	many	TRBJ1-5	TRBV27	CASSEHGSNQPQHF	TGTGCCAGCAGTGAGCACGGGAGCAATCAGCCCCAGCATTTT
.	few	TRBJ1-2	TRBV20-1	CSARGGTEVYGYTF	TGCAGTGCTAGAGGAGGGACCGAAGTCTATGGCTACACCTTC
.	.	TRBJ1-2	TRBV28	CASRITGGGFNYGYTF	TGTGCCAGCAGGATCACGGGGGGGGGTTTTAACTATGGCTACACCTTC
TRBD2	few	TRBJ2-1	TRBV29-1	CSARLAGVSSEQFF	TGCAGCGCAAGACTAGCGGGAGTCTCTAGTGAGCAGTTCTTC
TRBD2	few	TRBJ2-1	TRBV9	CASSVELLADQFF	TGTGCCAGCAGCGTAGAGTTACTAGCGGACCAGTTCTTC
.	many	TRBJ1-1	TRBV10-3	CATEGLPGTEAFF	TGTGCCACCGAAGGGCTCCCGGGTACTGAAGCTTTCTTT
.	few	TRBJ2-3	TRBV20-1	CSARDPGSTDTQYF	TGCAGTGCTAGAGATCCTGGGAGCACAGATACGCAGTATTTT
.	few	TRBJ2-7	TRBV20-1	CSARDETAYEQYF	TGCAGTGCTAGAGATGAGACAGCCTACGAGCAGTACTTC
.	many	TRBJ2-5	TRBV5-1	CASSSKTRRQETQYF	TGCGCCAGCAGCTCCAAGACACGTCGCCAAGAGACCCAGTACTTC
TRBD2	.	TRBJ2-3	TRBV20-1	CSASGGRGDTQYF	TGCAGTGCGTCGGGAGGGCGGGGAGATACGCAGTATTTT
.	many	TRBJ2-1	TRBV19	CASSISGRVDNEQFF	TGTGCCAGTAGTATCTCCGGGAGAGTTGACAATGAGCAGTTCTTC
.	few	TRBJ2-1	TRBV6-5	CASSSRDGFPNEQFF	TGTGCCAGCAGTTCCCGGGACGGTTTTCCCAATGAGCAGTTCTTC
TRBD2	many	TRBJ2-3	TRBV27	CASSSRAGVTDTQYF	TGTGCCAGCAGTTCTCGAGCGGGAGTCACAGATACGCAGTATTTT
TRBD1	few	TRBJ1-2	TRBV5-1	CASSLGTGYGDTF	TGCGCCAGCAGCTTGGGGACAGGGTATGGCGACACCTTC
TRBD1	few	TRBJ2-1	TRBV11-2	CASSLGQNNEQFF	TGTGCCAGCAGCCTGGGACAGAACAATGAGCAGTTCTTC
.	many	TRBJ1-2	TRBV20-1	CSAGGGYTF	TGCAGTGCTGGAGGCGGCTACACCTTC
.	few	TRBJ2-3	TRBV6-6	CASSLPVRADTQYF	TGTGCCAGCAGCCTCCCTGTGCGGGCAGATACGCAGTATTTT
.	many	TRBJ1-1	TRBV27	CASSLGGLTEAFF	TGTGCCAGCAGTTTAGGGGGGCTAACTGAAGCTTTCTTT
.	.	TRBJ2-5	TRBV20-1	CSARDWDYQETQYF	TGCAGTGCTAGAGATTGGGACTACCAAGAGACCCAGTACTTC
TRBD2	few	TRBJ2-3	TRBV9	CASSAEWTSGGAKDTQYF	TGTGCCAGCAGCGCGGAATGGACTAGCGGGGGGGCTAAGGATACGCAGTATTTT
.	few	TRBJ1-4	TRBV6-5	CASNTRREGEKLFF	TGTGCCAGCAACACGCGGCGCGAGGGGGAAAAACTGTTTTTT
.	.	TRBJ2-2	TRBV24-1	CATAQYTGELFF	TGTGCCACCGCGCAGTACACCGGGGAGCTGTTTTTT